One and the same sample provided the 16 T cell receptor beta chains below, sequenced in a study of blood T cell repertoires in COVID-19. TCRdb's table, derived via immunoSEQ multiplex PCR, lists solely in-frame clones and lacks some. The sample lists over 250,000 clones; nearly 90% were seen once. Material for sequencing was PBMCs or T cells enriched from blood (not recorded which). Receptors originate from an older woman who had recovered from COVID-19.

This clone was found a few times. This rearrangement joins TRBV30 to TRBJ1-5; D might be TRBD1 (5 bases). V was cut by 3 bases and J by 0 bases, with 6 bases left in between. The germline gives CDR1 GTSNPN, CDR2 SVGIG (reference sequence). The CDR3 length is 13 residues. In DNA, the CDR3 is TGTGCCTGGAGACAGGATAGCAATCAGCCCCAGCATTTT. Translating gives CAWRQDSNQPQHF.

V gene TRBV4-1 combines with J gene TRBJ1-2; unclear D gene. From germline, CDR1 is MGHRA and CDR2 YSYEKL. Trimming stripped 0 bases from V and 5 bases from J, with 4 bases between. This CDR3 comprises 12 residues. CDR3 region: CASSQDMYGYTF. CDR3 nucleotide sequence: TGCGCCAGCAGCCAAGACATGTATGGCTACACCTTC.

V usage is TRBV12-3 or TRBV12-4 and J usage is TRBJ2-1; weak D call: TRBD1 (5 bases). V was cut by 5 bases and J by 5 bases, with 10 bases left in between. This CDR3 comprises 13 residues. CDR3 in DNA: TGTGCCAGCAGTCCTAGGGGTGACAATGAGCAGTTCTTC. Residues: CASSPRGDNEQFF.

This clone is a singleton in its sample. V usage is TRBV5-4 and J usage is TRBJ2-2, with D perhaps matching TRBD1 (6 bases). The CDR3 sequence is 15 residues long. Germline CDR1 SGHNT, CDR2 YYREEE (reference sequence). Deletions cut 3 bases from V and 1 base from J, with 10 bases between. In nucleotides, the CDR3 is TGTGCCAGCAGCTATAGGACAGAGAACACCGGGGAGCTGTTTTTT. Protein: CASSYRTENTGELFF.

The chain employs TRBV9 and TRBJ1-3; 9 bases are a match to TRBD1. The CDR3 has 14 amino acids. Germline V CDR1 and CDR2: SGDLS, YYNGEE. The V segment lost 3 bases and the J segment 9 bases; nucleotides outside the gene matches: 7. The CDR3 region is CASSGEGQGSTIYF. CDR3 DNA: TGTGCCAGCAGCGGCGAGGGACAGGGTAGCACCATATATTTT. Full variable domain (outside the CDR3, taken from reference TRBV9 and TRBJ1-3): DSGVTQTPKHLITATGQRVTLRCSPRSGDLSVYWYQQSLDQGLQFLIQYYNGEERAKGNILERFSAQQFPDLHSELNLSSLELGDSALYFCASSGEGQGSTIYFGEGSWLTVV.

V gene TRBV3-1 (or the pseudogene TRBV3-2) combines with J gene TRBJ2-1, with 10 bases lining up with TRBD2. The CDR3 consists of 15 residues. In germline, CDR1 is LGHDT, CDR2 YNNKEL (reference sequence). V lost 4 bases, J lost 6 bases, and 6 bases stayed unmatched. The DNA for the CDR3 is TGTGCCAGCAGCCTACCGGGACTAGCGCCCAATGAGCAGTTCTTC. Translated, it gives CASSLPGLAPNEQFF.

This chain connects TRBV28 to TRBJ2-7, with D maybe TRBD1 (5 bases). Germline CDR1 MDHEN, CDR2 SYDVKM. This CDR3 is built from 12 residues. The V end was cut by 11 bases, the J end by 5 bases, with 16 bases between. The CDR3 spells CAGSRGWDEQYF. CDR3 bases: TGTGCCGGTAGTAGGGGTTGGGACGAGCAGTACTTC.

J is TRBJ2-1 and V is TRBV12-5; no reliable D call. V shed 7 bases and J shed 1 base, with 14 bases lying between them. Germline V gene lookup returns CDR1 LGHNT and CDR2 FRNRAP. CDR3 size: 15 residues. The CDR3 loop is CASASEYKSYNEQFF. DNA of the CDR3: TGTGCTAGTGCCTCCGAGTATAAATCCTACAATGAGCAGTTCTTC.

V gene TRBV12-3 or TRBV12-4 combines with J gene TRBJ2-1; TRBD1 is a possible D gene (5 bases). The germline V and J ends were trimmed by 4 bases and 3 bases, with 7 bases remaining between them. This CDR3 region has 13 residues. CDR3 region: CASSWGVYNEQFF. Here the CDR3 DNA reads TGTGCCAGCAGTTGGGGCGTCTACAATGAGCAGTTCTTC.

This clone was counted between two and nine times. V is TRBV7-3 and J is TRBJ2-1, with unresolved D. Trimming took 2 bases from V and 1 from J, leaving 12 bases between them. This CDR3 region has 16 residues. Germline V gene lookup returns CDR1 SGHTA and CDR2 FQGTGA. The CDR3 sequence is CASSLAAERSYNEQFF. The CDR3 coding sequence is TGTGCCAGCAGCTTAGCGGCGGAGCGATCCTACAATGAGCAGTTCTTC.

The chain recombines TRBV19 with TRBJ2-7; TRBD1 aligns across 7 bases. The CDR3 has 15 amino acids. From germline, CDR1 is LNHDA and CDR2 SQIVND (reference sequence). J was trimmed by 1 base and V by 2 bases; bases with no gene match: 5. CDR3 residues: CASSISRDRSYEQYF. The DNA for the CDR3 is TGTGCCAGTAGTATAAGCCGGGACAGATCCTACGAGCAGTACTTC.

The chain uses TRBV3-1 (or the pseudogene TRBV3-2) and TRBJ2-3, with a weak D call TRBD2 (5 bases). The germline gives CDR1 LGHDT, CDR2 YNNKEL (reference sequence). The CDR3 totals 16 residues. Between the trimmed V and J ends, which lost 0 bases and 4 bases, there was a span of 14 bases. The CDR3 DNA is TGTGCCAGCAGCCAAGACCTAGCCCTTACGGCAGATACGCAGTATTTT. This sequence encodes CASSQDLALTADTQYF.

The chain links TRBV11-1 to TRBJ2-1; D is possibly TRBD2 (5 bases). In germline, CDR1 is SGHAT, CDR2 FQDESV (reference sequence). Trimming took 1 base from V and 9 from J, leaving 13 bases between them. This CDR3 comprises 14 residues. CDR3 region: CASSLELEAGEQFF. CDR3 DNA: TGTGCCAGCAGCTTAGAGTTGGAGGCGGGTGAGCAGTTCTTC.

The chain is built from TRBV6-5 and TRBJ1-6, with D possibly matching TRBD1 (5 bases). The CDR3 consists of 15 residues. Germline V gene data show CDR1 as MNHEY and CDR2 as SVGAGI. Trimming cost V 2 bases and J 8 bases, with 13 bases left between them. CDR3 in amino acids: CASSYADTPYSPLHF. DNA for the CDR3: TGTGCCAGCAGTTACGCGGACACCCCTTATTCACCCCTCCACTTT.

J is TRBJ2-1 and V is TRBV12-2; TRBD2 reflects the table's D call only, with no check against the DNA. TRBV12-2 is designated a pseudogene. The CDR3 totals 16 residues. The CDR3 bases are TGTGCAAGTCGCTTTAAGCTCCTAGCGGGAGTGGGTGAGCAGTTCTTC. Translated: CASRFKLLAGVGEQFF.

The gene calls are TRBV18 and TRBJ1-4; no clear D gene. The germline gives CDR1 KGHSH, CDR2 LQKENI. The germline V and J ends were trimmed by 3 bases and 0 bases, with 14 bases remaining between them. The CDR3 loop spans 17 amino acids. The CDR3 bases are TGTGCCAGCTCACCGAGCCTTTATGAAGCAACTAATGAAAAACTGTTTTTT. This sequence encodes CASSPSLYEATNEKLFF.